This section outlines one T cell receptor beta chain sequence together with its context. Its antigen is not identified. The TCRbeta library incorporated unique molecular identifiers. TCRdb recomputed calls from the PCR reads with MiXCR, one row per CDR3 protein. The profile shows 670,000 or so distinct CDR3 sequences, approximately 14% of them singletons. This sample was included in a study of T-cell reconstitution after alpha-beta-depleted transplantation in children. Overall study results and limits: T-cell counts and diversity at one year post-transplant came mainly from newly produced T cells. The origin of alpha-beta T cells about two months after transplant was reportedly several hundred expanded graft clones.

This CDR3 is built from 14 residues. V was trimmed by 6 bases and J by 3 bases, leaving 16 bases between them. Looked up from germline, CDR1 is DFQATT and CDR2 is SNEGSKA (reference sequence). This material consisted of PBMCs, taken before TCRalphabeta/CD19-depleted stem cell transplant. The receptor's source is a girl aged 2 to 10 with congenital amegakaryocytic thrombocytopenia, due to receive a stem cell transplant. The V and J genes are TRBV20-1 and TRBJ2-3; TRBD1 might be the D (6 bases). The CDR3 bases are TGCAGTGCCCTGAAACAGGGTGTAACAGATACGCAGTATTTT. This translates into CSALKQGVTDTQYF.